Listed below are T cell receptor beta chains from one sample, sequenced in a study of spatial heterogeneity in lung cancer. MiXCR, applied by TCRdb to the 5' RACE reads, yields one record per CDR3 protein. The table includes roughly 82,000 distinct CDR3 sequences, around 12% detected once. Sample: PBMCs, taken at surgery. These TCRs come from a male donor with early-stage non-small cell lung cancer. CDR3s include the opening cysteine and the closing phenylalanine or tryptophan. Each record gives: V gene, D gene, J gene, clone size, CDR3 DNA, CDR3 protein. D genes are given only for firm matches. Where a row states a size, it is once, few, many or the class of an expanded clone; other rows omit it.

TRBV12-3/TRBV12-4	.	TRBJ1-2	.	TGTGCCAGCAGTTTAGGAGACCGAAGCTATGGCTACACCTTC	CASSLGDRSYGYTF
TRBV24-1	TRBD2	TRBJ2-7	.	TGTGCCACCAGTGAAGGGAGGGCCTACGAGCAGTACTTC	CATSEGRAYEQYF
TRBV20-1	TRBD2	TRBJ2-1	.	TGCAGTGCTTCTTCCCTCACTAGCGGGAGGCCGCTGATAGAGAATGAGCAGTTCTTC	CSASSLTSGRPLIENEQFF
TRBV3-1	.	TRBJ2-2	few	TGTGCCAGCAGCCAAGATCCCCCAGGTTTAACGAGCACCGGGGAGCTGTTTTTT	CASSQDPPGLTSTGELFF
TRBV9	TRBD1	TRBJ1-6	many	TGTGCCAGCGGAGAGGGACAGGGTCGGGGGACACCCCTCCACTTT	CASGEGQGRGTPLHF
TRBV24-1	.	TRBJ2-1	.	TGTGCCACCAGTGCCCCGGACACACTAAGGGTTGATGAGCAGTTCTTC	CATSAPDTLRVDEQFF
TRBV5-1	.	TRBJ2-1	.	TGCGCCAGCAGCTCTAATAGCGTAGGATTCTACAATGAGCAGTTCTTC	CASSSNSVGFYNEQFF
TRBV27	TRBD2	TRBJ2-1	.	TGTGCCAGCAGTCTACCGGGACTAGGGAACAATGAGCAGTTCTTC	CASSLPGLGNNEQFF
TRBV10-2	.	TRBJ2-5	.	TGCGCCAGCAACCCGACAACAAGGAGGGAGACCCAGTACTTC	CASNPTTRRETQYF
TRBV20-1	TRBD2	TRBJ2-3	.	TGCAGTGCTAAAGAGTCTAGCGGGGGGGACACAGATACGCAGTATTTT	CSAKESSGGDTDTQYF
TRBV5-1	.	TRBJ1-2	many	TGCGCCAGCAGCTTGTCGCAGGGAAGCTATGGCTACACCTTC	CASSLSQGSYGYTF
TRBV29-1	.	TRBJ2-5	few	TGCAGCGTTGATTGGAGGGACGAGACCCAGTACTTC	CSVDWRDETQYF
TRBV5-1	TRBD2	TRBJ2-3	few	TGCGCCAGCAGCTTGGCGTTAGCGGGAGATACGCAGTATTTT	CASSLALAGDTQYF
TRBV11-1	.	TRBJ2-1	.	TGTGCCAGCAGCCTGACAGGGAAGGGGGGTGAGCAGTTCTTC	CASSLTGKGGEQFF
TRBV3-1	TRBD1	TRBJ2-7	.	TGTGCCAGCAGCAGCTATACTCCGGGACAGGGGGAGCAGTACTTC	CASSSYTPGQGEQYF
TRBV29-1	.	TRBJ2-7	.	TGCAGCGTTGAAGAGGACTACTCCTACGAGCAGTACTTC	CSVEEDYSYEQYF
TRBV5-1	.	TRBJ1-1	.	TGCGCCAGCAGCTTCCCAGAGGGATCTGAAGCTTTCTTT	CASSFPEGSEAFF
TRBV29-1	.	TRBJ1-1	many	TGCAGCGTTCGGGACGGCGGAATGAACACTGAAGCTTTCTTT	CSVRDGGMNTEAFF
TRBV12-3/TRBV12-4	TRBD1	TRBJ1-2	many	TGTGCCAGCAGTTTGACAGGGTTTGATGGCTACACCTTC	CASSLTGFDGYTF
TRBV5-1	TRBD2	TRBJ2-7	.	TGCGCCAGCAGCCCTTCGGGGGGTCCAGGCGAGCAGTACTTC	CASSPSGGPGEQYF
TRBV15	TRBD1	TRBJ1-6	.	TGTGCCACCAGCAGGGACAGGAGAAATTCACCCCTCCACTTT	CATSRDRRNSPLHF
TRBV7-9	.	TRBJ2-7	few	TGTGCCAGCAGCTTAGATGGGTTTTACGAGCAGTACTTC	CASSLDGFYEQYF
TRBV12-3/TRBV12-4	.	TRBJ1-5	many	TGTGCCAGCAGTCAACCCGCTCAGCCCCAGCATTTT	CASSQPAQPQHF
TRBV29-1	TRBD1	TRBJ1-2	.	TGCAGCGTCGCCCGGACAGGGAACTATGGCTACACCTTC	CSVARTGNYGYTF
TRBV29-1	.	TRBJ1-5	many	TGCAGCGTTCAGGAGGGGGATCAGCCCCAGCATTTT	CSVQEGDQPQHF
TRBV2	TRBD2	TRBJ2-1	.	TGTGCCAGCCGTAACGGGAGGGTAGGTGAGCAGTTCTTC	CASRNGRVGEQFF
TRBV19	TRBD2	TRBJ2-1	few	TGTGCCAGTAGTCTTCCGGGGGGAGAGCAGTTCTTC	CASSLPGGEQFF
TRBV5-6	.	TRBJ1-2	many	TGTGCCAGCAGCCCAGGCAACGGCGACACAGACTATGGCTACACCTTC	CASSPGNGDTDYGYTF
TRBV6-2/TRBV6-3	.	TRBJ1-5	few	TGTGCCAGCAGTTACGTTGCTCTTGATCAGCCCCAGCATTTT	CASSYVALDQPQHF
TRBV20-1	.	TRBJ2-3	few	TGCAGTGCTAGATGGCGAGATACGCAGTATTTT	CSARWRDTQYF
TRBV2	TRBD2	TRBJ2-3	few	TGTGCCAGCACCTCCGAGGAAGCGGGGACCCCGGATACGCAGTATTTT	CASTSEEAGTPDTQYF
TRBV3-1	.	TRBJ1-5	few	TGTGCCAGCAGCCAAGAAGGGGCGTTGAATCAGCCCCAGCATTTT	CASSQEGALNQPQHF
TRBV7-9	.	TRBJ2-5	.	TGTGCCAGCAGCTTATTCGACCCGGGACCCGGAGTGGAGACCCAGTACTTC	CASSLFDPGPGVETQYF
TRBV23-1	.	TRBJ1-6	.	TGCGCCAGCAGTCAATCTGTGAGAAATTCACCCCTCCACTTT	CASSQSVRNSPLHF
TRBV6-1	.	TRBJ2-3	few	TGTGCCAGCAGTGAAGCATCAGGATTTACGGATACGCAGTATTTT	CASSEASGFTDTQYF
TRBV19	TRBD1	TRBJ1-5	.	TGTGCCAGTAGTACCAGGGGGCGAAGCAATCAGCCCCAGCATTTT	CASSTRGRSNQPQHF
TRBV12-3/TRBV12-4	TRBD1	TRBJ1-5	many	TGTGCCAGCAGGCTACCGGGACAGGAACAGCCCCAGCATTTT	CASRLPGQEQPQHF
TRBV2	.	TRBJ1-1	.	TGTGCCAGCAGTGAAGCGGGCACTGAAGCTTTCTTT	CASSEAGTEAFF
TRBV6-6	TRBD1	TRBJ1-5	.	TGTGCCAGCAGTTACTCTAGGGGGCAGACAGATAGCAATCAGCCCCAGCATTTT	CASSYSRGQTDSNQPQHF
TRBV20-1	.	TRBJ1-2	.	TGCAGTGCTCGAGGGGAGGCAGATTATGGCTACACCTTC	CSARGEADYGYTF
TRBV6-5	.	TRBJ2-3	.	TGTGCCAGCAGTTATTCCTTGGACAGCACAGATACGCAGTATTTT	CASSYSLDSTDTQYF
TRBV20-1	.	TRBJ1-6	few	TGCAGTGCTAGAGTTAAGGGGGGCTATAATTCACCCCTCCACTTT	CSARVKGGYNSPLHF
TRBV29-1	.	TRBJ1-2	many	TGCAGCCTCCTGCAGGACGACTATGGCTACACCTTC	CSLLQDDYGYTF
TRBV18	.	TRBJ2-3	.	TGTGCCAGCTCAGCTGGACAGCGCAGCACAGATACGCAGTATTTT	CASSAGQRSTDTQYF
TRBV21-1	.	TRBJ1-2	.	TGTGCCAGCAGCAAAGCGGCAGGGGAGGGGTATGGCTACACCTTC	CASSKAAGEGYGYTF
TRBV29-1	.	TRBJ1-2	.	TGCAGCGCTGGCGACAGAAACTATGGCTACACCTTC	CSAGDRNYGYTF
TRBV5-1	.	TRBJ1-2	many	TGCGCCAGCAGCTTGGATGGCAGGGTGTTTGATGGCTACACCTTC	CASSLDGRVFDGYTF
TRBV2	.	TRBJ1-5	many	TGTGCCAGCGCGGGGGTAAATCAGCCCCAGCATTTT	CASAGVNQPQHF
TRBV29-1	.	TRBJ2-5	few	TGCAGCGTTGAACAGGGGGAGACCCAGTACTTC	CSVEQGETQYF
TRBV29-1	TRBD2	TRBJ2-3	.	TGCAGCGTTGGAAGGACTAGTCTGGATACGCAGTATTTT	CSVGRTSLDTQYF